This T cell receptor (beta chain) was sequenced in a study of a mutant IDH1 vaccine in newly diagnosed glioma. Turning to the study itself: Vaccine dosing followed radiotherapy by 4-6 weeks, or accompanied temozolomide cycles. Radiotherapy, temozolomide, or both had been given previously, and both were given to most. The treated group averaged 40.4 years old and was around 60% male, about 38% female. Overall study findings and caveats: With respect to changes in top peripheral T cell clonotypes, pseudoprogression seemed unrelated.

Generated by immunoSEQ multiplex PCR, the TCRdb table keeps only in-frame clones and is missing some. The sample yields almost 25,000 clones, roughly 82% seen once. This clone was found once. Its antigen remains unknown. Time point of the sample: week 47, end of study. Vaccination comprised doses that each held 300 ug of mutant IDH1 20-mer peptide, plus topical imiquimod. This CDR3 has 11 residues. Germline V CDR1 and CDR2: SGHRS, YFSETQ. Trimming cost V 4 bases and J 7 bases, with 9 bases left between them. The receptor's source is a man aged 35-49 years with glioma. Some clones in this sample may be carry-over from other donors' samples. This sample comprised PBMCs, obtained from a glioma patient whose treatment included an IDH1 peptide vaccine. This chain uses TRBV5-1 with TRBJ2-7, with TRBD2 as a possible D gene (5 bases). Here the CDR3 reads CASSVTGEQYF. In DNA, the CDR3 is TGCGCCAGCAGCGTGACGGGGGAGCAGTACTTC.